This TCR beta chain was sequenced in a study of blood T cell repertoires in COVID-19 (TCRdb year 2020). About the study as a whole: Samples covering the acute and convalescent phases of COVID-19 were provided by collaborators in the United States, Italy and Spain. The prospective study material was composed of cDNA or gDNA derived from T cells, B-cell-depleted T cells, or PBMCs. Subjects who had been exposed to COVID-19, were actively infected with it, or had recovered from it provided the deeply sampled blood TCRbeta repertoires that made up the dataset. A freely available public database, intended as a resource for researchers studying the immune response to SARS-CoV-2, is where the repertoires were released. Samples came from the ongoing ImmuneRACE study (first 160 participants) plus 1,254 subjects from 6 global collaborators. Nearly every sample came with metadata listing a de-identified subject ID, COVID-19 status, age in years and sex. Where available, HLA class I and class II types were taken from metadata supplied by the sample provider and were not determined by assay-based typing. Study-wide conclusions, independent of this receptor: Clinical and demographic metadata were provided uncurated, with the amount varying by source and participant.

Worth noting for this clone: It lacks a known antigen. No per-base quality is available; no much larger clone lies one base away.

The CDR3 runs 13 residues from the cysteine to the phenylalanine. Only CDR3 DNA is held: 39 bases, read in frame from base 1. V has 4 bases trimmed and J has 4 bases trimmed; junction bases matching no gene number 4. In the germline V gene (reference sequence), CDR1 corresponds to SGHNT and CDR2 to YYREEE. TCRbeta CDR3 regions were amplified from genomic DNA by means of the immunoSEQ Assay, a bias-controlled multiplex PCR. Under the source paper's analysis protocol: Within the assay, amplification of reference gene primers was used to estimate how many nucleated cells each sample contained. To quantify the absolute abundance of each unique TCRbeta CDR3 rearrangement, sequence reads were collapsed and filtered. For each sample, productive Simpson clonality was calculated as the square root of Simpson's diversity index over productive rearrangements. As stored in TCRdb, this immuneACCESS dataset retains in-frame rearrangements with V and J assigned. A fraction of the clones does not appear; measured against another copy, unresolved V genes explain less than half of the discrepancy, and the remainder lacks a known reason. D and trimming come from the DNA, and the V and J calls and clone size come from that table. This sample gives some 70,000 clones in total; 86% of them show up just once. The ten top clones hold more than 1.4% of the sample.

The collaborating institutions used their own protocols to collect whole blood in K2EDTA tubes. For TCRbeta analysis, collaborators shipped samples as frozen whole blood, isolated PBMCs, or DNA extracted from either of those sample types. Rearrangement joined TRBV5-4 to TRBJ1-2, with 7 bases matching TRBD1. Specimen: peripheral blood. The sequence was obtained from a woman in her sixties with acute or convalescent COVID-19. The base sequence is TGTGCCAGCAGCGCCGGACAGGCCTATGGCTACACCTTC. Its protein product is CASSAGQAYGYTF.